This is a list of T cell receptor beta chains from one sample in a study of T cell responses to AZD1222 COVID-19 vaccine. Measured with immunoSEQ multiplex PCR; TCRdb has only the in-frame clones, and not every one. This sample has roughly 150,000 clones, with around nine tenths found just once. The sample was peripheral blood, taken after recovery from COVID-19. These receptors were taken from an adult who had recovered from COVID-19. Both conserved end residues are part of each CDR3. The D gene is left open where the match is weak. Not every row has a clone size; where given, it reads once, few, many or a size class.

d_call: .
clone_size: .
j_call: TRBJ1-3
v_call: TRBV28
cdr3_nt: TGTGCCAGCAGTTTCGGGGACTCTGGAAACACCATATATTTT
cdr3_aa: CASSFGDSGNTIYF

d_call: .
clone_size: .
j_call: TRBJ2-7
v_call: TRBV20-1
cdr3_nt: TGCAGTACCAGTGGAGCGGGTACCTACGAGCAGTACTTC
cdr3_aa: CSTSGAGTYEQYF

d_call: TRBD2
clone_size: .
j_call: TRBJ2-1
v_call: TRBV7-2
cdr3_nt: TGTGCCAGCAGCCCGAGGACTAGCGGGGGGCTAAATGAGCAGTTCTTC
cdr3_aa: CASSPRTSGGLNEQFF

d_call: .
clone_size: .
j_call: TRBJ2-1
v_call: TRBV29-1
cdr3_nt: TGCAGCGTTGGGGACTCGACGCGAAATGAGCAGTTCTTC
cdr3_aa: CSVGDSTRNEQFF

d_call: .
clone_size: .
j_call: TRBJ1-1
v_call: TRBV12-3/TRBV12-4
cdr3_nt: TGTGCCAGCAGTTTTCAGGGCCGGACTGAAGCTTTCTTT
cdr3_aa: CASSFQGRTEAFF

d_call: .
clone_size: .
j_call: TRBJ2-1
v_call: TRBV13
cdr3_nt: TGTGCCAGCAGCCCCCCTTCGGCGACGGTCGGGGAGCAGTTCTTC
cdr3_aa: CASSPPSATVGEQFF

d_call: .
clone_size: .
j_call: TRBJ1-1
v_call: TRBV7-9
cdr3_nt: TGTGCCAGCAGCTTTTTGTCTTCCTATGACCCTGAAGCTTTCTTT
cdr3_aa: CASSFLSSYDPEAFF

d_call: .
clone_size: once
j_call: TRBJ2-7
v_call: TRBV2
cdr3_nt: TGTGCCAGCAGGGAGCCTACGGCCTTCTCCTACGAGCAGTACTTC
cdr3_aa: CASREPTAFSYEQYF

d_call: .
clone_size: .
j_call: TRBJ1-5
v_call: TRBV6-6
cdr3_nt: TGTGCCAGCAGTCACCCGGCCCAGCCCCAGCATTTT
cdr3_aa: CASSHPAQPQHF

d_call: .
clone_size: few
j_call: TRBJ2-1
v_call: TRBV13
cdr3_nt: TGTGCCAGCAGCTTAGAGCGCTACAATGAGCAGTTCTTC
cdr3_aa: CASSLERYNEQFF

d_call: TRBD2
clone_size: .
j_call: TRBJ2-2
v_call: TRBV7-3
cdr3_nt: TGTGCCAGCAGTACCCTAGCGGCGAACACCGGGGAGCTGTTTTTT
cdr3_aa: CASSTLAANTGELFF

d_call: TRBD2
clone_size: .
j_call: TRBJ2-5
v_call: TRBV6-1
cdr3_nt: TGTGCCAGCAGTGAAGGATCTTGGACTAGCGGCCAAGAGACCCAGTACTTC
cdr3_aa: CASSEGSWTSGQETQYF

d_call: .
clone_size: once
j_call: TRBJ2-7
v_call: TRBV3-1/TRBV3-2
cdr3_nt: TGTGCCAGCAGCCAGATGCCTAGTACCTACGAGCAGTACTTC
cdr3_aa: CASSQMPSTYEQYF

d_call: .
clone_size: .
j_call: TRBJ2-1
v_call: TRBV28
cdr3_nt: TGTGCCAGCAGTTTGAAGGAGATGGTTCGTTATGAGCAGTTCTTC
cdr3_aa: CASSLKEMVRYEQFF

d_call: TRBD2
clone_size: .
j_call: TRBJ2-3
v_call: TRBV9
cdr3_nt: TGTGCCAGCAGCGGAGACCGGACTAGCGGGAGGGCTGTTCTAAATACGCAGTATTTT
cdr3_aa: CASSGDRTSGRAVLNTQYF

d_call: .
clone_size: .
j_call: TRBJ2-1
v_call: TRBV4-3
cdr3_nt: TGCGCCAGCAGCCAAGAGACTCGTAGGGATGAGCAGTTCTTC
cdr3_aa: CASSQETRRDEQFF

d_call: TRBD1
clone_size: .
j_call: TRBJ2-3
v_call: TRBV5-1
cdr3_nt: TGCGCCAGCAGCTTCGGACAGGGGGGGAGCCTAACAGATACGCAGTATTTT
cdr3_aa: CASSFGQGGSLTDTQYF

d_call: .
clone_size: .
j_call: TRBJ1-3
v_call: TRBV3-1/TRBV3-2
cdr3_nt: TGTGCCAGCAGCCAAGATAGGACCGTTGGAAACACCATATATTTT
cdr3_aa: CASSQDRTVGNTIYF

d_call: .
clone_size: once
j_call: TRBJ1-1
v_call: TRBV9
cdr3_nt: TGTGCCAGCAGCGTGGCTAACGCTATGAACACTGAAGCTTTCTTT
cdr3_aa: CASSVANAMNTEAFF

d_call: .
clone_size: .
j_call: TRBJ1-5
v_call: TRBV6-1
cdr3_nt: TGTGCCAGCAGTGATTATCAGCCCCAGCATTTT
cdr3_aa: CASSDYQPQHF

d_call: .
clone_size: .
j_call: TRBJ2-5
v_call: TRBV14
cdr3_nt: TGTGCCAGCAGCCAAGGGATAGGGGGGCACCAAGAGACCCAGTACTTC
cdr3_aa: CASSQGIGGHQETQYF

d_call: .
clone_size: few
j_call: TRBJ2-1
v_call: TRBV12-3/TRBV12-4
cdr3_nt: TGTGCCAGCAGTTTGGTAGGGGATGAGCAGTTCTTC
cdr3_aa: CASSLVGDEQFF

d_call: TRBD2
clone_size: .
j_call: TRBJ2-1
v_call: TRBV27
cdr3_nt: TGTGCCAGCAGTTTAACAAGCGGGATAGACAATGAGCAGTTCTTC
cdr3_aa: CASSLTSGIDNEQFF

d_call: TRBD1
clone_size: .
j_call: TRBJ1-3
v_call: TRBV10-3
cdr3_nt: TGTGCCATCAGTGATACAGGGGGCTCTGGAAACACCATATATTTT
cdr3_aa: CAISDTGGSGNTIYF

d_call: .
clone_size: .
j_call: TRBJ2-7
v_call: TRBV18
cdr3_nt: TGTGCCAGCTCCCCACAAAACGACGAGCAGTACTTC
cdr3_aa: CASSPQNDEQYF

d_call: .
clone_size: .
j_call: TRBJ2-2
v_call: TRBV29-1
cdr3_nt: TGCAGCGTTGCTGGGACCGGGGAGCTGTTTTTT
cdr3_aa: CSVAGTGELFF

d_call: TRBD1
clone_size: .
j_call: TRBJ2-5
v_call: TRBV9
cdr3_nt: TGTGCCAGCAGCACCGGGACAGAGGCCCAAGAGACCCAGTACTTC
cdr3_aa: CASSTGTEAQETQYF

d_call: TRBD1
clone_size: .
j_call: TRBJ1-2
v_call: TRBV5-4
cdr3_nt: TGTGCCAGCAGCTTACGAGGACAGGGACTTACCTATGGCTACACCTTC
cdr3_aa: CASSLRGQGLTYGYTF

d_call: .
clone_size: once
j_call: TRBJ2-3
v_call: TRBV2
cdr3_nt: TGTGCCAGCATCGTAGGGCTCGGAGATACGCAGTATTTT
cdr3_aa: CASIVGLGDTQYF

d_call: TRBD2
clone_size: .
j_call: TRBJ2-1
v_call: TRBV9
cdr3_nt: TGTGCCAGCAGCGTAGGTAGTAGCGGGGGGGCGCGAGAGCAGTTCTTC
cdr3_aa: CASSVGSSGGAREQFF

d_call: .
clone_size: .
j_call: TRBJ1-5
v_call: TRBV10-2
cdr3_nt: TGCGCCAGCAGTGAGTCGGCAGGTTATAGCAATCAGCCCCAGCATTTT
cdr3_aa: CASSESAGYSNQPQHF

d_call: TRBD1
clone_size: .
j_call: TRBJ2-7
v_call: TRBV7-3
cdr3_nt: TGTGCCAGCAGCGCGGACAGGCTCGACGAGCAGTACTTC
cdr3_aa: CASSADRLDEQYF

d_call: .
clone_size: .
j_call: TRBJ1-6
v_call: TRBV28
cdr3_nt: TGTGCCAGCAGTTCGGGGCTAATAGATAATTCACCCCTCCACTTT
cdr3_aa: CASSSGLIDNSPLHF

d_call: .
clone_size: .
j_call: TRBJ1-2
v_call: TRBV5-1
cdr3_nt: TGCGCCAGCAGCTTGGGGTCCTCCGAGGGCTACACCTTC
cdr3_aa: CASSLGSSEGYTF

d_call: TRBD1
clone_size: .
j_call: TRBJ2-3
v_call: TRBV2
cdr3_nt: TGTGCCAGCAGTGATCCGGGACAGGGACGCACAGATACGCAGTATTTT
cdr3_aa: CASSDPGQGRTDTQYF

d_call: .
clone_size: .
j_call: TRBJ2-6
v_call: TRBV7-2
cdr3_nt: TGTGCCAGCAGCTCGGACCGCGTGCGGGCCAACGTCCTGACTTTC
cdr3_aa: CASSSDRVRANVLTF

d_call: .
clone_size: .
j_call: TRBJ2-7
v_call: TRBV28
cdr3_nt: TGTGCACCACGAGGGGCCTACGAGCAGTACTTC
cdr3_aa: CAPRGAYEQYF

d_call: TRBD2
clone_size: .
j_call: TRBJ2-7
v_call: TRBV20-1
cdr3_nt: TGCAGTGCTAGTCTGGCGGGAGCGGGCGAGCAGTACTTC
cdr3_aa: CSASLAGAGEQYF

d_call: .
clone_size: .
j_call: TRBJ1-1
v_call: TRBV6-5
cdr3_nt: TGTGCCAGCAGCGCCGGGAGGAGCACTGAAGCTTTCTTT
cdr3_aa: CASSAGRSTEAFF